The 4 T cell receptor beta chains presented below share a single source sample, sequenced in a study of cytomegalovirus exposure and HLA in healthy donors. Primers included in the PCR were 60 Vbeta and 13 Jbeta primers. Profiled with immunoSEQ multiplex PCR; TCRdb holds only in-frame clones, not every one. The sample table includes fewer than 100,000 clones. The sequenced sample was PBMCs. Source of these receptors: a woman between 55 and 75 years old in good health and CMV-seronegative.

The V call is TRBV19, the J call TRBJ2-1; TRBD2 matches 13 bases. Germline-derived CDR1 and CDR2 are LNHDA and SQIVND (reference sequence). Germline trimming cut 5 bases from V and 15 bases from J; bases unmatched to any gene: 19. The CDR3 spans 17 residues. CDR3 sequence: CASSRSPGTVLAGGGFF. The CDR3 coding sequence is TGTGCCAGTAGTCGATCCCCCGGCACGGTACTAGCGGGAGGGGGGTTCTTC.

The CDR3 DNA reads as TGTGCCAGCAGCTTGGCTGGGCGGAGGAGCACAGATACGCAGTATTTT. Its translation: CASSLAGRRSTDTQYF. This chain uses TRBV5-4 with TRBJ2-3; a possible D gene is TRBD2 (5 bases). Trimming pared 0 bases from V and 0 bases from J, leaving 11 bases between. The CDR3 has 16 residues. Germline V lookup: CDR1 SGHNT, CDR2 YYREEE (reference sequence).

CDR3 nucleotide sequence: TGTGCCAGCAGCTTACTCCCTACAGGGTATGAGCAGTTCTTC. This translates into CASSLLPTGYEQFF. The chain links TRBV7-3 to TRBJ2-1; TRBD1 might be the D (6 bases). Germline CDR1 reads SGHTA; CDR2 reads FQGTGA. The CDR3 is 14 residues long. V lost 2 bases and J 8 bases, leaving 13 bases between the germline ends. The whole variable domain, remainder taken from reference TRBV7-3 and TRBJ2-1, is GAGVSQTPSNKVTEKGKYVELRCDPISGHTALYWYRQSLGQGPEFLIYFQGTGAADDSGLPNDRFFAVRPEGSVSTLKIQRTERGDSAVYLCASSLLPTGYEQFFGPGTRLTVL.

CDR3 DNA sequence: TGTGCCAGCAGCTCCCTAGCGGACTTCTCCTACGAGCAGTACTTC. As protein: CASSSLADFSYEQYF. The chain recombines TRBV11-2 with TRBJ2-7; 7 nucleotides align to TRBD2. The CDR3 extends over 15 amino acids. The germline V gene has CDR1 SGHAT and CDR2 FQNNGV. The V and J ends lost 4 bases and 0 bases, in that order; junction bases with no gene match: 6.